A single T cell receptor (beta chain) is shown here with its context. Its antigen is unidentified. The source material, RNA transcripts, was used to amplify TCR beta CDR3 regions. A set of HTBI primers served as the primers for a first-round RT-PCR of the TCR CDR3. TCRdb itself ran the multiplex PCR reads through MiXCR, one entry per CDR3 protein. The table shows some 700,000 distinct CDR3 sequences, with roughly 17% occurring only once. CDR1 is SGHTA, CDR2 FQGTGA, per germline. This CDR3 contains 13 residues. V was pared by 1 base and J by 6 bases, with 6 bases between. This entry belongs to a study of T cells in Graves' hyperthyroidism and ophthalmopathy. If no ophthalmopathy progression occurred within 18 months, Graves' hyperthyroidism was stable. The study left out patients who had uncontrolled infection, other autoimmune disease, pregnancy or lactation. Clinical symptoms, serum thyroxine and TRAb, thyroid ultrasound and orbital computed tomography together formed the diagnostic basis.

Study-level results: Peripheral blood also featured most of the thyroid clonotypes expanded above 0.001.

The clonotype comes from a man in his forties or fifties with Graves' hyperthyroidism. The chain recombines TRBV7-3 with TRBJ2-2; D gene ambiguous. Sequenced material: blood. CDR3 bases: TGTGCCAGCAGCTTAATCGCTCCCGGGGAGCTGTTTTTT. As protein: CASSLIAPGELFF.